Detailed here is one TCR beta chain. Antigen unknown. These data are taken from a study of PD-1 blockade in classical Hodgkin lymphoma. Study overall: Nivolumab was given intravenously to patients at 3 mg/kg every 2 weeks. Study-wide points: Prior to therapy, complete responders displayed diversity much like that of newly diagnosed patients.

Time point in this sample: cycle 4 day 1 (C4D1), after five to seven weeks of nivolumab. Patients all relapsed after autologous stem cell transplantation, and there was variation in brentuximab vedotin exposure. This table comes from immunoSEQ multiplex PCR, and its TCRdb copy is limited to in-frame clones, with some not included. The sample shows about 85,000 clones, 90% of them seen only once. Sequencing was performed on peripheral blood mononuclear cells (PBMCs), taken before the fourth cycle of nivolumab. The source is a human donor with classical Hodgkin lymphoma.

The CDR3 is CASSLIHREQTQYF. In DNA, the CDR3 is TGTGCCAGCAGTTTAATCCACAGGGAACAGACCCAGTACTTC. This rearrangement joins TRBV28 to TRBJ2-5, with a possible D match to TRBD1 (6 bases). Germline lookup yields CDR1 MDHEN and CDR2 SYDVKM. The CDR3 is 14 amino acids. V lost 2 bases, J lost 6 bases, and 13 bases lay in between.